This paragraph reports one T cell receptor beta chain. The data stem from a study of blood T cell repertoires in COVID-19. Study context: There were acute and convalescent COVID-19 samples, and they came from the United States, Italy and Spain. T cells, B-cell-depleted T cells, or PBMCs supplied cDNA or gDNA.

Per the original data handling: Reference gene primer amplification gave nucleated cell count estimates. Repertoires were generated with immunoSEQ multiplex PCR, while TCRdb's copy carries only in-frame clones and drops some. V and J calls and clone size follow that table, whereas D and trimming were derived from the DNA. The sample consists of roughly 160,000 clones, around 81% of them appearing once. The TCR originated in a man between 65 and 79 years old with active or convalescent COVID-19. The sequencing sample was made of peripheral blood.

CDR3 region: CASSYTGTGRNYGYTF. As DNA, the CDR3 is TGTGCCAGCAGTTACACTGGGACAGGGAGGAACTATGGCTACACCTTC. The chain is built from TRBV6-5 and TRBJ1-2, with TRBD1 identical over 9 bases. The junction had 6 bases not matched to a gene; V was cut back by 2 bases and J by 2 bases. This CDR3 has 16 residues. The germline gives CDR1 MNHEY, CDR2 SVGAGI.